These 17 T cell receptor beta chains were sequenced from one sample in a study of identifying expanded T cells in peripheral blood. Clones were sequenced by immunoSEQ multiplex PCR, and TCRdb holds only the in-frame ones, with some missing. The sample includes tens of thousands of clones, roughly 85% seen only once; the top ten take just under 4.5%. The material sequenced was blood. These receptors all come from a person aged 18-69 years in good health.

The rearrangement links TRBV5-1 to TRBJ2-3; D is possibly TRBD1 or TRBD2 (5 bases each). V was clipped by 4 bases and J by 1 base, with 19 bases between them. The CDR3 is 17 residues long. Germline values: CDR1 SGHRS, CDR2 YFSETQ. The CDR3 region has the DNA TGCGCCAGCAGCACGGGACGGCTAGGCTCAGGCACAGATACGCAGTATTTT. Encoded protein: CASSTGRLGSGTDTQYF. The entire variable domain, with the rest obtained from reference TRBV5-1 and TRBJ2-3, is as follows: KAGVTQTPRYLIKTRGQQVTLSCSPISGHRSVSWYQQTPGQGLQFLFEYFSETQRNKGNFPGRFSGRQFSNSRSEMNVSTLELGDSALYLCASSTGRLGSGTDTQYFGPGTRLTVL.

The CDR3 region is CASSILRTDYGYTF. CDR3 DNA: TGTGCCAGTAGTATATTGCGGACGGACTATGGCTACACCTTC. J is TRBJ1-2 and V is TRBV19; D remains unclear. The V end lost 2 bases, the J end lost 3 bases, and 10 bases lay between the germline ends. Germline CDR1 reads LNHDA; CDR2 reads SQIVND (reference sequence). CDR3 length: 14 residues.

The rearrangement uses TRBV7-3 and TRBJ2-5; D is possibly TRBD1 (5 bases). This CDR3 region has 16 residues. Trimming shortened V by 0 bases and J by 5 bases, and 16 bases separated the two germline ends. Germline V lookup: CDR1 SGHTA, CDR2 FQGTGA. The DNA for the CDR3 is TGTGCCAGCAGCTTAACGGGGCAGGGTGTGGTGGAGACCCAGTACTTC. Amino acids: CASSLTGQGVVETQYF.

The chain recombines TRBV6-6 with TRBJ1-3, with D possibly being TRBD1 (6 bases). Deletions cut 6 bases from V and 1 base from J, with 10 bases between. The CDR3 length is 14 residues. The germline V gene has CDR1 MNHNY and CDR2 SVGAGI (reference sequence). Here the CDR3 reads CASSPGVSGNTIYF. CDR3 nucleotide sequence: TGTGCCAGCAGCCCAGGGGTTTCTGGAAACACCATATATTTT.

The J gene is TRBJ2-7, the V gene TRBV7-2; perhaps D is TRBD1 or TRBD2 (6 bases each). The CDR3 length is 14 residues. The germline V gene encodes CDR1 SGHTA and CDR2 FQGNSA. Trimming cost V 5 bases and J 4 bases, with 15 bases left between them. CDR3 sequence: CASSPEGTSYEQYF. As DNA, the CDR3 is TGTGCCAGCAGCCCGGAGGGGACAAGTTACGAGCAGTACTTC.

This chain connects TRBV5-6 to TRBJ2-7, with D perhaps TRBD2 (5 bases). Trimming removed 3 bases at V and 3 bases at J, with 16 bases between. The CDR3 extends over 15 amino acids. Germline CDR1 is SGHDT and CDR2 is YYEEEE. DNA for the CDR3: TGTGCCAGCAGCTCCCAACTGAAGGGAGACTACGAGCAGTACTTC. Translated: CASSSQLKGDYEQYF.

The rearrangement uses TRBV5-6 and TRBJ2-7; 7 positions agree with TRBD1. The CDR3 consists of 15 residues. V lost 0 bases and J lost 4; bases outside the gene matches: 7. The V gene's germline CDR1 is SGHDT and CDR2 YYEEEE. In DNA form, the CDR3 reads TGTGCCAGCAGCTTGGGGCCGGGACAGAGTTACGAGCAGTACTTC. It is translated as CASSLGPGQSYEQYF.

The table lists this clone with a count of one. V is TRBV4-1 and J is TRBJ2-3; D is possibly TRBD1 (6 bases). The CDR3 has 16 amino acids. The germline gives CDR1 MGHRA, CDR2 YSYEKL. V lost 2 bases and J 4 bases, leaving 16 bases between the germline ends. CDR3 DNA: TGCGCCAGCAGCCAACTCCCGACAGGATTGGCAGATACGCAGTATTTT. Its protein is CASSQLPTGLADTQYF.

This clone has just a few counts. This chain joins TRBV4-3 and TRBJ1-2; TRBD1 agrees at 7 bases. This CDR3 spans 19 amino acids. Germline V gene sequence: CDR1 LGHNA, CDR2 YSLEER. V shed 0 bases and J 4 bases; nucleotides not matched to a gene: 17. CDR3 DNA: TGCGCCAGCAGCCAAGATCAGGGGGGAGAGGGTAGGGTCGGCTATGGCTACACCTTC. This gives the protein CASSQDQGGEGRVGYGYTF.

The chain links TRBV27 to TRBJ2-7, with 11 bases matching TRBD2. This CDR3 contains 14 residues. Germline loops: CDR1 MNHEY, CDR2 SMNVEV (reference sequence). V gave up 5 bases and J gave up 2 bases; unmatched junction bases: 2. CDR3 sequence reads: CASSNSGGAYEQYF. The CDR3 DNA reads as TGTGCCAGCAGTAATAGCGGGGGGGCCTACGAGCAGTACTTC.

The V call is TRBV6-6, the J call TRBJ1-1, with TRBD1 as a possible D gene (6 bases). The V end was cut by 4 bases, the J end by 5 bases, with 11 bases between. There are 13 residues in the CDR3. The germline gives CDR1 MNHNY, CDR2 SVGAGI (reference sequence). The CDR3 reads CASSWAGTTEAFF. In DNA, the CDR3 is TGTGCCAGCAGTTGGGCAGGGACAACTGAAGCTTTCTTT.

The V call is TRBV5-4, the J call TRBJ2-2, with D hard to call. V was trimmed by 4 bases and J by 6 bases, leaving 10 bases between them. The CDR3 consists of 13 residues. Germline V gives CDR1 SGHNT, CDR2 YYREEE (reference sequence). The CDR3 loop is CASSLRPSGELFF. DNA of the CDR3: TGTGCCAGCAGCCTCCGCCCTTCCGGGGAGCTGTTTTTT.

The chain couples TRBV4-3 to TRBJ1-2; perhaps TRBD1 as D (5 bases). The V and J ends lost 0 bases and 6 bases respectively, with 14 bases between them. CDR1 LGHNA and CDR2 YSLEER come from the germline V gene. This CDR3 contains 15 residues. The CDR3 DNA is TGCGCCAGCAGCCAAGATCGACAGACCCATCATGGCTACACCTTC. Protein: CASSQDRQTHHGYTF.

This chain links TRBV7-9 with TRBJ2-2; D gene uncertain. The CDR3 is 15 amino acids. The V end lost 9 bases, the J end lost 4 bases, and 18 bases lay between the germline ends. The germline V gene encodes CDR1 SEHNR and CDR2 FQNEAQ (reference sequence). Here the CDR3 reads CASNKRRFGTGELFF. As DNA, the CDR3 is TGTGCCAGTAATAAGAGACGGTTCGGCACCGGGGAGCTGTTTTTT.

This clone came up once. The gene calls are TRBV6-5 and TRBJ2-1; D remains unclear. This CDR3 is 13 amino acids long. The germline CDR1 and CDR2 sequences are MNHEY and SVGAGI. The V end was cut by 2 bases, the J end by 4 bases, with 6 bases between. The CDR3 spells CASSYEVYNEQFF. The CDR3 nucleotides are TGTGCCAGCAGTTACGAGGTTTACAATGAGCAGTTCTTC.

This clone was picked up a small number of times. Other nucleotide sequences in the sample specify the same CDR3. The CDR3 DNA reads as TGTGCCAGCAGCTTAGGGAGCTACGAGCAGTACTTC. Translation gives CASSLGSYEQYF. The V and J genes are TRBV11-3 and TRBJ2-7; D is ambiguous. This CDR3 has 12 amino acids. V lost 1 base, J lost 3 bases, and 4 bases lay in between. The V gene's germline CDR1 is SGHNT and CDR2 YENEEA.

The J gene is TRBJ2-7, the V gene TRBV27; maybe TRBD1 (8 bases). V was clipped by 5 bases and J by 7 bases, with 18 bases between them. Germline V gene sequence: CDR1 MNHEY, CDR2 SMNVEV (reference sequence). The CDR3 contains 14 residues. The CDR3 here is CASSQQGGAREQYF. The CDR3 nucleotides read TGTGCCAGCAGTCAACAGGGGGGGGCGAGGGAGCAGTACTTC.